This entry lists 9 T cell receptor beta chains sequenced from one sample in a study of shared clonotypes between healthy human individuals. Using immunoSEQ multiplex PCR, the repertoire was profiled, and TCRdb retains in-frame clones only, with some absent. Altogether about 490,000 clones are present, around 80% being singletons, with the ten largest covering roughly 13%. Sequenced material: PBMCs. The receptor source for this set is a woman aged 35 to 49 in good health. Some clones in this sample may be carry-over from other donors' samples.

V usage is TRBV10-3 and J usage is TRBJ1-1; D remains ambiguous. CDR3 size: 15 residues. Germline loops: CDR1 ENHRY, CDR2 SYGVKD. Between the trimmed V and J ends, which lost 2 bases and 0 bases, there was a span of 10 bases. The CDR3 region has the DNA TGTGCCATCAGTGAGATGGGCAGTGTGAACACTGAAGCTTTCTTT. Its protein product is CAISEMGSVNTEAFF.

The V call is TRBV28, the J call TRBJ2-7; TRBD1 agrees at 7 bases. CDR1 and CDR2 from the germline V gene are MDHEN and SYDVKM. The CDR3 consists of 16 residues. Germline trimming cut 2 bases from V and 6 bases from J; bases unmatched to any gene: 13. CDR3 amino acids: CASSLQQGHIVGEQYF. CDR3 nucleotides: TGTGCCAGCAGTTTACAACAGGGGCATATAGTAGGCGAGCAGTACTTC.

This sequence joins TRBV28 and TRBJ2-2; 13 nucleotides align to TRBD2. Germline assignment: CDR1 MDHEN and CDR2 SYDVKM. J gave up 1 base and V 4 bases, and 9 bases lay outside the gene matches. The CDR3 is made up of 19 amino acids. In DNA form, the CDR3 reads TGTGCCAGCAGTTCACATCCGGGACTAGCGGGACAGAACACCGGGGAGCTGTTTTTT. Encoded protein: CASSSHPGLAGQNTGELFF.

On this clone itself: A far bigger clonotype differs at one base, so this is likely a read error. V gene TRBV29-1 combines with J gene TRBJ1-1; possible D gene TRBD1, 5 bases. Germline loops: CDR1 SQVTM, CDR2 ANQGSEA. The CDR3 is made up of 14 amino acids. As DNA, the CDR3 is TGCAGCGTCCTCGGGTGGGGGTCGGACACTGAAGCTTCCTTT. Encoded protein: CSVLGWGSDTEASF.

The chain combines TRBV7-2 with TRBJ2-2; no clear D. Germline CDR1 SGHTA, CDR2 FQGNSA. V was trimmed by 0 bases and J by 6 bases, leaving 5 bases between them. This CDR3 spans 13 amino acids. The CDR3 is CASSLAPPGELFF. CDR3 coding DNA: TGTGCCAGCAGCTTAGCTCCCCCCGGGGAGCTGTTTTTT.

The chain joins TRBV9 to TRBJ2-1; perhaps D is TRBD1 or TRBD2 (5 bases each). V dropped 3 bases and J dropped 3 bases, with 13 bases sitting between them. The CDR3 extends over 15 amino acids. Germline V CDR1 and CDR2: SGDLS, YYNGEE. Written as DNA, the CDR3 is TGTGCCAGCAGCGCCCAAAGAGGGGACTACAATGAGCAGTTCTTC. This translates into CASSAQRGDYNEQFF.

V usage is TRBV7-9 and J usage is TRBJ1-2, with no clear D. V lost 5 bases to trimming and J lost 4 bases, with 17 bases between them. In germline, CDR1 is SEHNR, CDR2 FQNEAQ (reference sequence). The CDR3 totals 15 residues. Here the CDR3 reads CASSPLGGLGYGYTF. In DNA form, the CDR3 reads TGTGCCAGCAGCCCCTTGGGAGGGTTGGGCTATGGCTACACCTTC. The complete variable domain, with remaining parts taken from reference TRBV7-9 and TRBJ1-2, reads DTGVSQNPRHKITKRGQNVTFRCDPISEHNRLYWYRQTLGQGPEFLTYFQNEAQLEKSRLLSDRFSAERPKGSFSTLEIQRTEQGDSAMYLCASSPLGGLGYGYTFGSGTRLTVV.

The CDR3: CASSQSGGGYQPQHF. CDR3 DNA sequence: TGCGCCAGCAGTCAATCTGGGGGGGGCTACCAGCCCCAGCATTTT. The chain has TRBV23-1 and TRBJ1-5, with D possibly being TRBD1 (6 bases). TRBV23-1 is an ORF for which the function is uncertain. Trimming shortened V by 0 bases and J by 7 bases, and 13 bases separated the two germline ends. This CDR3 has 15 residues.

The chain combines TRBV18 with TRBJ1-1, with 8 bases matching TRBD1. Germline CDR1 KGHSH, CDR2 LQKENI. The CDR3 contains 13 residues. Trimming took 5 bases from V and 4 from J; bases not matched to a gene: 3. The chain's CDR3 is CASSFDRGTEAFF. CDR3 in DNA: TGTGCCAGCTCATTCGACAGGGGCACTGAAGCTTTCTTT.